This TCR beta chain was retrieved from a study of T cells in Graves' hyperthyroidism and ophthalmopathy (dated by TCRdb to the late 2010s). The study in broad terms: Peripheral blood was collected at initial diagnosis, before any treatment. TCR V-J signatures able to tell the groups apart were searched for in a discovery cohort of 90 to 100 patients, of whom around 43 had Graves' ophthalmopathy and more than 55 had stable Graves' hyperthyroidism. An independent validation cohort of fewer than 20 hyperthyroidism patients and 17 patients who later progressed to ophthalmopathy tested prospective prediction of ophthalmopathy. The 75 to 100 discovery patients were divided at random into training and test sets in a 7:3 ratio. The study also compared thyroid tissue and blood T-cell repertoires from more than five Graves' hyperthyroidism patients. After blood sampling, hyperthyroidism patients were treated with methimazole at a starting dose of 30 mg daily, and ophthalmopathy patients were treated with high-dose intravenous methylprednisolone. TCR Vbeta CDR3 sequencing of 130 to 150 peripheral blood samples (under 45 ophthalmopathy, roughly 72 hyperthyroidism and roughly 17 progressor patients) is reported in the paper.

The cysteine opens and the phenylalanine closes a CDR3 of 16 amino acids. Left in the record is the CDR3 DNA by itself, 48 bases read in frame from the first base. As encoded in the germline V gene (reference sequence), CDR1 is LNHDA while CDR2 is SQIVND. Ends trimmed: V by 5 bases, J by 8 bases; bases unmatched to a gene: 12. Ophthalmopathy patients had moderately to severely active disease, Clinical Activity Score of at least 3, NOSPECS grade of at least 4, and duration under 3 months. Exclusion was applied to patients with uncontrolled infections, other autoimmune diseases, pregnancy or lactation. Clinical symptoms, serum thyroxine and TRAb, thyroid ultrasound, and orbital computed tomography formed the basis for the diagnoses. PBMCs were isolated from 7.5 to 10 ml of fresh peripheral blood by Ficoll-Paque density gradient centrifugation. Total RNA was extracted using Trizol reagent, and RNA quality was assessed on an Agilent 2100 Bioanalyzer.

The investigation overall reported the following: During validation, the model predicted progression to ophthalmopathy a median of approximately 7 months ahead of onset, with almost 71% sensitivity and around 72% specificity. No statistical method was used to fix the sample size in advance, and group allocation was not hidden from the investigators. Blood samples also contained most of the expanded thyroid clonotypes (frequency above 0.001), which suggests that blood repertoires may reflect thyroid immune responses. In cross-validation, a model built on a 13 V-J signature told ophthalmopathy apart from stable hyperthyroidism with about 90% sensitivity and 81% to 82% specificity, and in testing the same model reached 80%/75%.

Concerning this clonotype itself: Its antigen is currently not known. Per-base quality was not reported, and no clone a single base away is much larger than it.

Amplification of TCR beta CDR3 regions was carried out from RNA transcripts. The TCR CDR3 was subjected to a first round of RT-PCR using the HTBI primer set and the Qiagen OneStep RT-PCR kit. Libraries were constructed in a second round of multiplex PCR, after which size selection and purification were carried out. Paired-end sequencing of the libraries was performed with 100 bp reads on an Illumina HiSeq2000. As for the original processing: SOAPnuke was used to process the raw data, with reads discarded if the reads contained adapters or uncalled bases, had a mean Phred below 15, or lacked an exact constant-primer or identifier match. COPE v1.2.5 was used to merge high-quality paired reads, and clonotypes were defined as unique nucleotide sequences. MiTCR v1.1 was used to align clonotypes to the IMGT TRBV, TRBD and TRBJ reference segments. Analysis was restricted to V-J combinations with a frequency above 0.0001, which covered 98% to 99.2% of repertoires. A TCS score was defined as the ratio of F50 (clonal expansion) to E x V (chaos), with BLOSUM62-based TCRdist applied between CDR3 peptides within each V-J. Welch's t-statistics and random forest reduced just over 500 V-J features to 13, which were used in a naive Bayes classifier (R e1071). TCRdb reanalyzed the raw reads on its own, using fastp at Q25 for trimming and MiXCR for clone calling, and kept in-frame beta chains. CDR3 protein sequences are deduplicated, and each keeps its most common genes and DNA. The V and J calls shown here were made by TCRdb, not taken from the authors' results. This sample has about 400,000 distinct CDR3 sequences in its table, and around 15% of those were observed once. The biggest ten clones account for approximately 19% of the sample.

What was sequenced was blood. The rearrangement joined TRBV19 to TRBJ2-4, with 10 junctional bases fitting TRBD2. This TCR came from an older woman with Graves' ophthalmopathy. The nucleotide sequence is TGTGCCAGTAGTGCCCCCCGGGCTAGCGGGAGTCACATTCAGTACTTC. Its translation is CASSAPRASGSHIQYF.